Each of the 7 T cell receptor beta chains below was sequenced from the same sample in a study of response to subunit inactivated influenza vaccine. TCRdb passed the RT-PCR reads through MiXCR, listing each CDR3 protein once. The table records about 800,000 distinct CDR3 sequences, over 20% of them present only once. This material consisted of PBMCs from blood, taken roughly 5 days after vaccination. All receptors come from a man aged 50 to 59 who received an inactivated influenza vaccine.

The genes are TRBV6-2 or TRBV6-3 and TRBJ2-7, with TRBD2 as a possible D gene (7 bases). The germline V gene encodes CDR1 MNHEY and CDR2 SVGEGT. The CDR3 length is 16 residues. Trimming took 2 bases from V and 4 from J, leaving 18 bases between them. The CDR3 spells CASSYKGGHFVYEQYF. Here the CDR3 DNA reads TGTGCCAGCAGTTACAAGGGGGGGCACTTCGTTTACGAGCAGTACTTC.

This clonotype came up a few times. This chain uses TRBV20-1 with TRBJ2-5; 9 bases fit TRBD2. CDR3 size: 13 residues. After removal of 5 bases from V and 4 bases from J, the junction contained 5 bases not matched to a gene. Germline V gene sequence: CDR1 DFQATT, CDR2 SNEGSKA (reference sequence). In DNA, the CDR3 is TGCAGTGCTTTAGTAGCGGGAGTAGAGACCCAGTACTTC. Protein sequence: CSALVAGVETQYF.

This clonotype was counted only a few times. V and J are TRBV6-1 and TRBJ2-7; 8 positions match TRBD1. With V trimmed by 5 bases and J by 1 base, 7 bases remained unmatched. This CDR3 is built from 15 residues. CDR1 and CDR2 (germline): MNHNS, SASEGT. CDR3 amino acids: CASSQGDRRSYEQYF. Here the CDR3 DNA reads TGTGCCAGCAGTCAAGGGGACAGGAGATCCTACGAGCAGTACTTC.

The V call is TRBV7-8, the J call TRBJ2-4; D might be TRBD2 (5 bases). The CDR3 contains 19 residues. CDR1 SGHVS and CDR2 FQNEAQ come from the germline V gene. Trimming left V 1 base short and J 0 bases short, with 19 bases between. CDR3 loop: CASSLGPGWRGLAKNIQYF. Here the CDR3 DNA reads TGTGCCAGCAGCTTAGGTCCGGGTTGGCGCGGACTAGCCAAAAACATTCAGTACTTC.

This clonotype appeared many times. This chain uses TRBV20-1 with TRBJ2-7; 7 nucleotides line up with TRBD1. The CDR3 contains 13 residues. Germline CDR1 reads DFQATT; CDR2 reads SNEGSKA (reference sequence). V lost 4 bases to trimming and J lost 3 bases; unmatched junction nucleotides: 6. DNA of the CDR3: TGCAGTGCTACGGAGACAGGGCTCTACGAGCAGTACTTC. It encodes CSATETGLYEQYF.

The chain links TRBV20-1 to TRBJ2-3; 9 nucleotides match TRBD2. From germline, CDR1 is DFQATT and CDR2 SNEGSKA (reference sequence). V gave up 3 bases and J gave up 1 base; unmatched junction bases: 5. The CDR3 is made up of 15 amino acids. The CDR3: CSASLAGVGTDTQYF. In DNA form, the CDR3 reads TGCAGTGCTAGCTTAGCGGGGGTAGGCACAGATACGCAGTATTTT.

V usage is TRBV11-2 and J usage is TRBJ1-5; 8 nucleotides align to TRBD1. J lost 3 bases, V lost 5 bases, and 6 bases had no gene match. The CDR3 has 15 amino acids. The germline CDR1 and CDR2 sequences are SGHAT and FQNNGV. CDR3 sequence reads: CASSQQGGNNQPQHF. In nucleotides, the CDR3 is TGTGCCAGCAGCCAACAGGGGGGGAACAATCAGCCCCAGCATTTT.